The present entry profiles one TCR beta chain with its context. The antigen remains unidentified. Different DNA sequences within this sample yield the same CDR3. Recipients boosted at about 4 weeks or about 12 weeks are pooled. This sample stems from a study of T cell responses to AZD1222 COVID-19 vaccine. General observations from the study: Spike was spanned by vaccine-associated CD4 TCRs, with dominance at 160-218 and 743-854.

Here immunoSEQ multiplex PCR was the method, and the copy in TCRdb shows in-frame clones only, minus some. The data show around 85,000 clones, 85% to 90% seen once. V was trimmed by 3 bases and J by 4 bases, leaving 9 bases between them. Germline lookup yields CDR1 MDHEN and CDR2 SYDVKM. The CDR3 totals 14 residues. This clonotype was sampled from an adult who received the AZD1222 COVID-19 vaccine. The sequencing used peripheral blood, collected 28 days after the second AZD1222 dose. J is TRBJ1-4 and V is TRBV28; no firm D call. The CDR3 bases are TGTGCCAGCAGTTTCGGTGGGAGTAATGAAAAACTGTTTTTT. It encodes CASSFGGSNEKLFF.